Below, 27 T cell receptor beta chains from the same sample are listed, as sequenced in a study of cytomegalovirus exposure and HLA in healthy donors. The primer mix had 60 Vbeta and 13 Jbeta primers. Data came from immunoSEQ multiplex PCR; TCRdb stores just in-frame clones and leaves some out. Seen here are under 200,000 clones, approximately 80% observed once, and the top ten hold about 14%. Specimen: PBMCs. Every receptor here comes from a woman under 40 in good health and CMV-seropositive.

The V gene is TRBV10-3, the J gene TRBJ2-5; D possibly corresponds to TRBD1 (6 bases). This CDR3 spans 14 amino acids. The germline CDR1 and CDR2 sequences are ENHRY and SYGVKD. V was pared by 6 bases and J by 1 base, with 12 bases between. CDR3 protein: CAISLGAVQETQYF. Here the CDR3 DNA reads TGTGCCATCAGCCTGGGGGCGGTCCAAGAGACCCAGTACTTC.

The chain recombines TRBV5-1 with TRBJ1-1; no firm D call. The length of the CDR3 is 15 residues. V was shortened by 0 bases and J by 2 bases, with 11 bases between the two germline ends. CDR1 is SGHRS and CDR2 is YFSETQ in the germline V gene. In DNA form, the CDR3 reads TGCGCCAGCAGCTTGGTCGGAGGACTAAACACTGAAGCTTTCTTT. Residues: CASSLVGGLNTEAFF.

This clone was found once. The rearrangement links TRBV2 to TRBJ2-1; 7 bases match TRBD2. From germline, CDR1 is SNHLY and CDR2 FYNNEI. The V segment lost 2 bases and the J segment 6 bases; nucleotides outside the gene matches: 10. The CDR3 spans 16 residues. The CDR3: CASSEMWRGSSNEQFF. The CDR3 DNA follows: TGTGCCAGCAGTGAAATGTGGCGGGGGAGTAGCAATGAGCAGTTCTTC.

In regard to this clone: Other nucleotide sequences from this sample produce the same CDR3. The gene calls are TRBV5-1 and TRBJ2-2, with no clear D. The CDR3 is 15 amino acids. Germline CDR1 and CDR2: SGHRS and YFSETQ. V shed 3 bases and J shed 0 bases, with 9 bases lying between them. The CDR3 region is CASSYLTTNTGELFF. The DNA for the CDR3 is TGCGCCAGCAGCTATTTAACAACGAACACCGGGGAGCTGTTTTTT.

The rearrangement joins TRBV27 to TRBJ2-3, with TRBD1 matching over 8 bases. V trimming: 5 bases; J trimming: 3 bases; junction bases outside the gene matches: 7. The CDR3 sequence is 15 residues long. Germline V gene data show CDR1 as MNHEY and CDR2 as SMNVEV (reference sequence). CDR3 sequence: CASSTLDRGTDTQYF. The CDR3 nucleotides are TGTGCCAGCAGTACCCTCGACAGGGGAACAGATACGCAGTATTTT.

This chain uses TRBV2 with TRBJ2-5; TRBD2 matches at 12 bases. The CDR3 spans 15 residues. The trim removed 6 bases at V and 5 bases at J, leaving 7 bases unmatched. CDR1 and CDR2 (germline): SNHLY, FYNNEI. The DNA of the CDR3 is TGTGCCAGCAGCGGCCTAGCGGGAGGGGAGGAGACCCAGTACTTC. Translating gives CASSGLAGGEETQYF.

The genes are TRBV19 and TRBJ1-1; D gene ambiguous. V was cut by 3 bases and J by 7 bases, with 9 bases left in between. This CDR3 is 12 amino acids long. CDR1 and CDR2 from the germline V gene are LNHDA and SQIVND (reference sequence). The chain's CDR3 is CASSIGGIEAFF. The CDR3, as DNA: TGTGCCAGTAGTATCGGAGGGATTGAAGCTTTCTTT.

V is TRBV29-1 and J is TRBJ2-1, with TRBD1 matching over 11 bases. Germline V CDR1 and CDR2: SQVTM, ANQGSEA. V lost 7 bases to trimming and J lost 2 bases; unmatched junction nucleotides: 1. The length of the CDR3 is 13 residues. The CDR3 protein is CSGDRGTYNEQFF. In DNA, the CDR3 is TGCAGCGGGGACAGGGGGACCTACAATGAGCAGTTCTTC.

The chain couples TRBV7-3 to TRBJ1-3, with unresolved D. This CDR3 comprises 15 residues. The germline V and J ends were trimmed by 2 bases and 4 bases, with 12 bases remaining between them. Looked up from germline, CDR1 is SGHTA and CDR2 is FQGTGA. The CDR3 DNA sequence: TGTGCCAGCAGCTTAGACGCAGGAAGGGGAAACACCATATATTTT. Translated: CASSLDAGRGNTIYF.

The count of this clone is one. This sequence joins TRBV11-3 and TRBJ2-1; 9 bases align to TRBD2. The CDR3 covers 19 residues. J was trimmed by 4 bases and V by 5 bases; bases with no gene match: 18. Germline-derived CDR1 and CDR2 are SGHNT and YENEEA. The CDR3 region is CASSLNVWGREGQYNEQFF. CDR3 DNA sequence: TGTGCCAGCAGCCTAAATGTTTGGGGGCGGGAGGGCCAGTACAATGAGCAGTTCTTC. Based on the CDR3 plus reference TRBV11-3 and TRBJ2-1, the full variable domain is EAGVVQSPRYKIIEKKQPVAFWCNPISGHNTLYWYLQNLGQGPELLIRYENEEAVDDSQLPKDRFSAERLKGVDSTLKIQPAELGDSAVYLCASSLNVWGREGQYNEQFFGPGTRLTVL.

The chain is built from TRBV28 and TRBJ1-2; 8 positions match TRBD1. The V gene end was trimmed by 3 bases and the J gene end by 4 bases; junction bases not matched to a gene: 7. The CDR3 extends over 15 amino acids. CDR1 is MDHEN and CDR2 is SYDVKM in the germline V gene. The CDR3 DNA reads as TGTGCCAGCAGTTTTACCCGACAGGGGTCCTATGGCTACACCTTC. This gives the protein CASSFTRQGSYGYTF.

This clone was seen a handful of times. The rearrangement links TRBV5-6 to TRBJ2-3; TRBD1 aligns across 12 bases. Germline values: CDR1 SGHDT, CDR2 YYEEEE. This CDR3 is 14 amino acids long. With V trimmed by 4 bases and J by 6 bases, 3 bases remained unmatched. This CDR3 is CASSGDRGHDTQYF. DNA of the CDR3: TGTGCCAGCAGCGGGGACAGGGGGCATGATACGCAGTATTTT.

The gene calls are TRBV6-5 and TRBJ1-6; D perhaps matches TRBD1 (6 bases). Germline CDR1 and CDR2: MNHEY and SVGAGI. V was trimmed by 6 bases and J by 5 bases, leaving 11 bases between them. This CDR3 is built from 14 residues. CDR3 residues: CASRPSGDNSPLHF. CDR3 nucleotides: TGTGCCAGCAGGCCTTCAGGGGATAATTCACCCCTCCACTTT.

The CDR3 sequence: CASSPGERVSYEQYF. The CDR3 DNA reads as TGCGCCAGCAGCCCTGGGGAGCGGGTCTCCTACGAGCAGTACTTC. This rearrangement joins TRBV5-1 to TRBJ2-7; tentatively, D is TRBD2 (6 bases). CDR1 and CDR2 from the germline V gene are SGHRS and YFSETQ. The germline V and J ends were trimmed by 4 bases and 0 bases, with 14 bases remaining between them. The CDR3 extends over 15 amino acids.

V usage is TRBV5-1 and J usage is TRBJ2-7, with D unclear. V was pared by 4 bases and J by 3 bases, with 11 bases between. This CDR3 spans 13 amino acids. The germline V gene encodes CDR1 SGHRS and CDR2 YFSETQ. Written as DNA, the CDR3 is TGCGCCAGCAGCCTAGGTCCAGACTACGAGCAGTACTTC. This translates into CASSLGPDYEQYF.

V is TRBV5-6 and J is TRBJ1-2, with a possible D match to TRBD1 (5 bases). The germline gives CDR1 SGHDT, CDR2 YYEEEE. This CDR3 has 15 amino acids. Trimming removed 5 bases from V and 4 bases from J, with 18 bases in between. The CDR3 coding sequence is TGTGCCAGCAGATACTTGGAGCGGGGCACCTATGGCTACACCTTC. It is translated as CASRYLERGTYGYTF.

The chain recombines TRBV28 with TRBJ1-3; D call uncertain. The germline gives CDR1 MDHEN, CDR2 SYDVKM. Trimming took 5 bases from V and 0 from J, leaving 14 bases between them. The CDR3 consists of 16 residues. The CDR3 bases are TGTGCCAGCAGTCCCCCCCTAAGTCACTCTGGAAACACCATATATTTT. Protein: CASSPPLSHSGNTIYF.

This CDR3 reads CASSHRNGRTYNEQFF. For the CDR3, the DNA is TGTGCCAGCAGCCACAGGAACGGGAGAACCTACAATGAGCAGTTCTTC. The V gene is TRBV9, the J gene TRBJ2-1; a possible D gene is TRBD2 (6 bases). The CDR3 spans 16 residues. CDR1 SGDLS and CDR2 YYNGEE come from the germline V gene. The V gene lost 4 bases and the J gene lost 2 bases, with 16 bases spanning the gap.

CDR3 DNA: TGTGCCAGCAGTTACAGTGGGGACTTCTTCGGATACGAGCAGTACTTC. Protein product: CASSYSGDFFGYEQYF. The chain links TRBV6-5 to TRBJ2-7, with a tentative D call TRBD2 (6 bases). The CDR3 runs to 16 residues. CDR1 and CDR2 from the germline V gene are MNHEY and SVGAGI. V shed 2 bases and J shed 4 bases, with 18 bases lying between them.

The chain has TRBV5-1 and TRBJ1-5, with TRBD1 as a possible D gene (5 bases). Germline V gene sequence: CDR1 SGHRS, CDR2 YFSETQ. V lost 4 bases and J lost 2, with 13 bases in between. CDR3 length equals 15 residues. The chain's CDR3 is CASSPWGERNQPQHF. Here the CDR3 DNA reads TGCGCCAGCAGCCCGTGGGGGGAACGCAATCAGCCCCAGCATTTT. Looking up the rest from reference TRBV5-1 and TRBJ1-5 gives the full variable domain: KAGVTQTPRYLIKTRGQQVTLSCSPISGHRSVSWYQQTPGQGLQFLFEYFSETQRNKGNFPGRFSGRQFSNSRSEMNVSTLELGDSALYLCASSPWGERNQPQHFGDGTRLSIL.

Only a few counts were recorded for this clone. The chain couples TRBV10-3 to TRBJ1-1; no clear D gene. Trimming cost V 2 bases and J 0 bases, with 10 bases left between them. Per the germline V gene, CDR1 is ENHRY and CDR2 is SYGVKD. The CDR3 is 15 amino acids. Here the CDR3 DNA reads TGTGCCATCAGTGAGGGGGAGTTTATGAACACTGAAGCTTTCTTT. It translates to CAISEGEFMNTEAFF.

This chain links TRBV19 with TRBJ1-2; 7 positions match TRBD1. The trim removed 10 bases at V and 4 bases at J, leaving 15 bases unmatched. Germline CDR1 LNHDA, CDR2 SQIVND (reference sequence). The CDR3 has 15 amino acids. The CDR3 DNA follows: TGTGCCACATCCCCACGGGACAGTGATGGCTATGGCTACACCTTC. Translated, it gives CATSPRDSDGYGYTF.

This clone was observed a few times. The CDR3 reads CASSLGTNTGELFF. In DNA, the CDR3 is TGTGCCAGCAGCCTAGGGACTAACACCGGGGAGCTGTTTTTT. J is TRBJ2-2 and V is TRBV5-4, with D perhaps matching TRBD2 (6 bases). The length of the CDR3 is 14 residues. V lost 4 bases, J lost 2 bases, and 9 bases lay in between. Germline CDR1 SGHNT, CDR2 YYREEE (reference sequence).

This CDR3 reads CASRTGGPSPLHF. CDR3 DNA: TGTGCCAGCCGGACAGGGGGCCCTTCACCCCTCCACTTT. This chain uses TRBV28 with TRBJ1-6; 11 bases fit TRBD1. The CDR3 spans 13 residues. The junction had 3 bases not matched to a gene; V was cut back by 8 bases and J by 9 bases. Germline loops: CDR1 MDHEN, CDR2 SYDVKM.

The chain carries TRBV11-2 and TRBJ1-2; the match to TRBD1 covers 11 bases. With 7 bases clipped from V and 4 bases from J, the junction kept 5 bases outside the gene matches. Germline assignment: CDR1 SGHAT and CDR2 FQNNGV. This CDR3 contains 14 residues. CDR3 sequence reads: CASTRTGGLYGYTF. The CDR3 nucleotides are TGTGCCAGCACCAGGACAGGGGGCCTCTATGGCTACACCTTC.

The rearrangement links TRBV19 to TRBJ1-2; 8 bases match TRBD1. Germline lookup yields CDR1 LNHDA and CDR2 SQIVND (reference sequence). With 2 bases clipped from V and 7 bases from J, the junction kept 3 bases outside the gene matches. The CDR3 has 13 amino acids. This CDR3 is CASSIQGARGYTF. DNA for the CDR3: TGTGCCAGTAGTATACAGGGGGCTCGTGGCTACACCTTC.

The gene calls are TRBV27 and TRBJ2-7; tentatively, D is TRBD1 (6 bases). V dropped 4 bases and J dropped 3 bases, with 16 bases sitting between them. Germline V gene data show CDR1 as MNHEY and CDR2 as SMNVEV (reference sequence). This CDR3 region has 15 residues. In DNA form, the CDR3 reads TGTGCCAGCAGTTCCGAACTAACAGGGAACTACGAGCAGTACTTC. Translated, it gives CASSSELTGNYEQYF.